Below, 32 T cell receptor beta chains from the same sample are listed, as sequenced in a study of PD-1 blockade in classical Hodgkin lymphoma. Produced via immunoSEQ multiplex PCR; TCRdb's table is partial and in-frame only. This table has around 99,000 clones, roughly 79% appearing once. In every patient, relapse followed autologous stem cell transplantation, while exposure to brentuximab vedotin differed. Source: peripheral blood mononuclear cells (PBMCs), taken before the second cycle of nivolumab. Source of these receptors: a human donor with classical Hodgkin lymphoma.

Written as DNA, the CDR3 is TGCGCCAGCAGCTTGGGGACAGGCCCTGATGGGGAAAAACTGTTTTTT. Protein sequence: CASSLGTGPDGEKLFF. The rearrangement uses TRBV5-1 and TRBJ1-4, with 7 bases lining up with TRBD1. V trimming: 0 bases; J trimming: 8 bases; junction bases outside the gene matches: 10. This CDR3 is built from 16 residues. Germline assignment: CDR1 SGHRS and CDR2 YFSETQ.

This chain joins TRBV2 and TRBJ1-4; 8 bases are a match to TRBD1. Germline loops: CDR1 SNHLY, CDR2 FYNNEI. The CDR3 loop spans 14 amino acids. V shed 5 bases and J 7 bases; nucleotides not matched to a gene: 6. In DNA form, the CDR3 reads TGTGCCAGCAGTAAGACAGGGGCGGGTGAAAAACTGTTTTTT. Its translation: CASSKTGAGEKLFF.

The CDR3 sequence: CASNARTEIYEQYF. The CDR3 DNA sequence: TGTGCCAGTAACGCGCGGACAGAAATTTACGAGCAGTACTTC. The rearrangement uses TRBV5-8 and TRBJ2-7, with D tentatively TRBD1 (6 bases). Per germline, CDR1 SGHTS and CDR2 YDEGEE. The CDR3 consists of 14 residues. V was pared by 8 bases and J by 4 bases, with 19 bases between.

The sample holds a few counts of this clone. The chain links TRBV7-2 to TRBJ1-1; D may be TRBD1 (5 bases). The CDR3 totals 15 residues. V lost 2 bases to trimming and J lost 0 bases, with 10 bases between them. Germline-derived CDR1 and CDR2 are SGHTA and FQGNSA. CDR3 protein: CASSLMDTMNTEAFF. The DNA for the CDR3 is TGTGCCAGCAGCTTAATGGACACCATGAACACTGAAGCTTTCTTT.

This chain connects TRBV9 to TRBJ1-2; D is ambiguous. V was cut by 0 bases and J by 3 bases, with 12 bases left in between. The CDR3 loop spans 15 amino acids. Looked up from germline, CDR1 is SGDLS and CDR2 is YYNGEE. The CDR3 DNA follows: TGTGCCAGCAGCGTAGTCCCGGGTGCCGACTATGGCTACACCTTC. This sequence encodes CASSVVPGADYGYTF.

The CDR3 reads CASSPQPGVLEAFF. The CDR3 nucleotides are TGCGCCAGCTCCCCCCAGCCGGGGGTACTTGAAGCTTTCTTT. The rearrangement joins TRBV5-1 to TRBJ1-1; possibly TRBD1 for D (5 bases). The ends were cut back, 7 bases at V and 7 bases at J, with 20 bases in the middle. Germline CDR1 reads SGHRS; CDR2 reads YFSETQ. CDR3 length: 14 amino acids.

The J gene is TRBJ2-1, the V gene TRBV10-3, with TRBD2 as a possible D gene (5 bases). The ends were cut back, 7 bases at V and 0 bases at J, with 7 bases in the middle. Germline CDR1 is ENHRY and CDR2 is SYGVKD. The CDR3 loop spans 13 amino acids. The DNA for the CDR3 is TGTGCCATCAACGGGGACTCCTACAATGAGCAGTTCTTC. This gives the protein CAINGDSYNEQFF.

The chain joins TRBV19 to TRBJ1-1, with D unresolved. The germline CDR1 and CDR2 sequences are LNHDA and SQIVND (reference sequence). This CDR3 has 14 residues. Between the trimmed V and J ends, which lost 3 bases and 4 bases, there was a span of 12 bases. The CDR3 is CASSIQTRGTEAFF. CDR3 in DNA: TGTGCCAGTAGTATTCAGACCCGGGGCACTGAAGCTTTCTTT.

The chain recombines TRBV6-7 with TRBJ2-7; no definite D call. TRBV6-7 is given ORF status, its function remaining uncertain. V dropped 2 bases and J dropped 0 bases, with 2 bases sitting between them. This CDR3 has 12 residues. In DNA, the CDR3 is TGTGCCAGCAGTTACCCCTCCTACGAGCAGTACTTC. Its protein product is CASSYPSYEQYF.

The V and J genes are TRBV5-6 and TRBJ2-1; D is unclear. This CDR3 has 14 amino acids. Germline lookup yields CDR1 SGHDT and CDR2 YYEEEE. The V gene lost 4 bases and the J gene lost 4 bases, with 12 bases spanning the gap. The CDR3 loop reads CASSPRAPYNEQFF. The CDR3 DNA follows: TGTGCCAGCAGCCCCCGGGCGCCGTACAATGAGCAGTTCTTC. The variable domain in full, completed from reference TRBV5-6 and TRBJ2-1, reads DAGVTQSPTHLIKTRGQQVTLRCSPKSGHDTVSWYQQALGQGPQFIFQYYEEEERQRGNFPDRFSGHQFPNYSSELNVNALLLGDSALYLCASSPRAPYNEQFFGPGTRLTVL.

The chain is built from TRBV28 and TRBJ2-6, with D hard to call. The CDR3 runs to 16 residues. Germline CDR1 and CDR2: MDHEN and SYDVKM. V lost 6 bases and J 0 bases, leaving 12 bases between the germline ends. As DNA, the CDR3 is TGTGCCAGCAGCGGAAGGGCTATCTCTGGGGCCAACGTCCTGACTTTC. Translation gives CASSGRAISGANVLTF.

The rearrangement uses TRBV18 and TRBJ1-1; unclear D gene. Looked up from germline, CDR1 is KGHSH and CDR2 is LQKENI. CDR3 size: 14 residues. Trimming removed 0 bases at V and 1 base at J, with 6 bases between. The CDR3 region has the DNA TGTGCCAGCTCACCACCCAATGGGAACACTGAAGCTTTCTTT. Translated: CASSPPNGNTEAFF.

The V gene is TRBV5-1, the J gene TRBJ1-2; the match to TRBD1 covers 10 bases. The germline V gene encodes CDR1 SGHRS and CDR2 YFSETQ. CDR3 length: 14 amino acids. J lost 8 bases, V lost 3 bases, and 7 bases had no gene match. CDR3 protein: CASSWDRGSGGYTF. In nucleotides, the CDR3 is TGCGCCAGCAGCTGGGACAGGGGTTCGGGGGGCTACACCTTC.

The chain uses TRBV7-2 and TRBJ2-1, with 9 bases aligning to TRBD2. The CDR3 is made up of 15 amino acids. V lost 8 bases and J lost 8; bases outside the gene matches: 13. The germline V gene has CDR1 SGHTA and CDR2 FQGNSA. The CDR3 DNA sequence: TGTGCCAGCCGCGACTTTAGCGGGAGAGGGGATGAGCAGTTCTTC. Translation gives CASRDFSGRGDEQFF. Filled out from reference TRBV7-2 and TRBJ2-1, the complete variable domain reads GAGVSQSPSNKVTEKGKDVELRCDPISGHTALYWYRQSLGQGLEFLIYFQGNSAPDKSGLPSDRFSAERTGGSVSTLTIQRTQQEDSAVYLCASRDFSGRGDEQFFGPGTRLTVL.

This clone has a handful of counts. The chain joins TRBV6-5 to TRBJ2-6; D is perhaps TRBD2 (6 bases). The germline V gene encodes CDR1 MNHEY and CDR2 SVGAGI. Trimming shortened V by 6 bases and J by 1 base, and 10 bases separated the two germline ends. The CDR3 has 15 amino acids. Here the CDR3 DNA reads TGTGCCAGCAGCGACGGGAGTTCTGGGGCCAACGTCCTGACTTTC. This sequence encodes CASSDGSSGANVLTF.

The V gene is TRBV6-1, the J gene TRBJ1-1; D unresolved. Germline V gene sequence: CDR1 MNHNS, CDR2 SASEGT. The CDR3 has 13 amino acids. Trimming stripped 5 bases from V and 1 base from J, with 8 bases between. The CDR3 protein is CASSHYSNTEAFF. The CDR3 DNA sequence: TGTGCCAGCAGTCATTACTCGAACACTGAAGCTTTCTTT.

The CDR3 here is CASSEFYNEQFF. The CDR3 DNA is TGTGCCAGCAGTGAGTTCTACAATGAGCAGTTCTTC. The V gene is TRBV2, the J gene TRBJ2-1; the D is unclear. Germline V gene sequence: CDR1 SNHLY, CDR2 FYNNEI. This CDR3 region has 12 residues. The germline V and J ends were trimmed by 3 bases and 3 bases, with 3 bases remaining between them.

This clone was detected once. This chain joins TRBV5-1 and TRBJ2-3; D may be TRBD1 (6 bases). Trimming removed 4 bases at V and 2 bases at J, with 11 bases between. This CDR3 region has 14 residues. Germline CDR1 SGHRS, CDR2 YFSETQ. As DNA, the CDR3 is TGCGCCAGCAGCCCGGGACAAGACACAGATACGCAGTATTTT. Amino acid sequence: CASSPGQDTDTQYF.

The V and J genes are TRBV9 and TRBJ2-4; the D gene is possibly TRBD2 (5 bases). V was cut by 3 bases and J by 9 bases, with 16 bases left in between. In germline, CDR1 is SGDLS, CDR2 YYNGEE. The CDR3 spans 14 residues. CDR3 nucleotides: TGTGCCAGCAGCGCCGAGGTAGTGGGGAGCATTCAGTACTTC. Protein product: CASSAEVVGSIQYF. The variable domain in full, completed from reference TRBV9 and TRBJ2-4, reads DSGVTQTPKHLITATGQRVTLRCSPRSGDLSVYWYQQSLDQGLQFLIQYYNGEERAKGNILERFSAQQFPDLHSELNLSSLELGDSALYFCASSAEVVGSIQYFGAGTRLSVL.

The chain carries TRBV7-2 and TRBJ2-4; 7 bases match TRBD1. This CDR3 is built from 14 residues. The V gene's germline CDR1 is SGHTA and CDR2 FQGNSA. The ends lost 2 bases at V and 7 bases at J; junction bases unmatched: 5. CDR3 in amino acids: CASSLLQGNNIQYF. CDR3 nucleotides: TGTGCCAGCAGCTTATTACAGGGGAACAACATTCAGTACTTC.

The chain is built from TRBV28 and TRBJ2-1; 10 bases are a match to TRBD2. Trimming removed 7 bases from V and 2 bases from J; junction bases left unmatched: 11. The CDR3 sequence is 17 residues long. Germline assignment: CDR1 MDHEN and CDR2 SYDVKM. The CDR3 is CASNVLLAGLTYNEQFF. CDR3 bases: TGTGCCAGCAATGTGTTACTAGCGGGATTAACCTACAATGAGCAGTTCTTC.

V is TRBV5-4 and J is TRBJ2-7; unclear D gene. V dropped 4 bases and J dropped 10 bases, with 18 bases sitting between them. The CDR3 is 13 residues long. Germline CDR1 reads SGHNT; CDR2 reads YYREEE (reference sequence). DNA of the CDR3: TGTGCCAGCAGCCCGCCCCGGAGTTCCAAACAGTACTTC. This codes for CASSPPRSSKQYF.

This chain joins TRBV6-5 and TRBJ1-1; the D gene is possibly TRBD1 (5 bases). Trimming left V 0 bases short and J 1 base short, with 6 bases between. The CDR3 has 14 amino acids. CDR1 and CDR2 from the germline V gene are MNHEY and SVGAGI. DNA for the CDR3: TGTGCCAGCAGTTACTCTGGGACGAACACTGAAGCTTTCTTT. It specifies CASSYSGTNTEAFF.

This clone showed up just once. The V call is TRBV4-1, the J call TRBJ2-3; 8 nucleotides agree with TRBD1. This CDR3 region has 15 residues. Germline CDR1 reads MGHRA; CDR2 reads YSYEKL. With 7 bases clipped from V and 7 bases from J, the junction kept 13 bases outside the gene matches. The CDR3 coding sequence is TGCGCCAGCAAGCCTTTCGGACAGGGCGAATATACGCAGTATTTT. The encoded protein is CASKPFGQGEYTQYF.

The DNA of the CDR3 is TGTGCCATCAGTGAATGGGGACTAGCGGGAGGAGGCGAGCAGTTCTTC. Its translation is CAISEWGLAGGGEQFF. This chain joins TRBV10-3 and TRBJ2-1, with 15 bases lining up with TRBD2. This CDR3 is 16 amino acids long. V gave up 3 bases and J gave up 10 bases; unmatched junction bases: 7. Germline assignment: CDR1 ENHRY and CDR2 SYGVKD.

This clone was seen just once. The CDR3 nucleotides read TGCGCCAGCAGTGGAGGGACTAGTTTTTCCCCGAACACCGGGGAGCTGTTTTTT. It encodes CASSGGTSFSPNTGELFF. The chain joins TRBV10-2 to TRBJ2-2, with 8 bases that match TRBD2. The CDR3 length is 18 residues. V lost 4 bases to trimming and J lost 0 bases; unmatched junction nucleotides: 10. CDR1 is WSHSY and CDR2 is SAAADI in the germline V gene.

This clone was observed a handful of times. Other DNA sequences in this specimen translate into the identical CDR3. The rearrangement uses TRBV5-1 and TRBJ2-3, with a possible D match to TRBD2 (6 bases). The V end lost 5 bases, the J end lost 5 bases, and 6 bases lay between the germline ends. The V gene's germline CDR1 is SGHRS and CDR2 YFSETQ. This CDR3 has 11 amino acids. The CDR3 DNA follows: TGCGCCAGCAGGCGGGAAGATACGCAGTATTTT. This codes for CASRREDTQYF.

The rearrangement links TRBV7-9 to TRBJ1-2, with D possibly TRBD1 on 6 matching bases. Trimming took off 6 bases at V and 0 bases at J, with 11 bases between the two ends. CDR1 and CDR2 (germline): SEHNR, FQNEAQ (reference sequence). The CDR3 covers 14 residues. This chain's CDR3 is CASRPDRANYGYTF. DNA of the CDR3: TGTGCCAGCAGGCCGGACAGAGCTAACTATGGCTACACCTTC. Full variable domain (rest looked up from reference TRBV7-9 and TRBJ1-2): DTGVSQNPRHKITKRGQNVTFRCDPISEHNRLYWYRQTLGQGPEFLTYFQNEAQLEKSRLLSDRFSAERPKGSFSTLEIQRTEQGDSAMYLCASRPDRANYGYTFGSGTRLTVV.

This clone has a handful of counts. The chain carries TRBV10-3 and TRBJ2-7; 8 bases map to TRBD1. This CDR3 region has 14 residues. Germline assignment: CDR1 ENHRY and CDR2 SYGVKD. The junction had 6 bases not matched to a gene; V was cut back by 3 bases and J by 5 bases. The CDR3: CAISDRQGRNEQYF. The CDR3 nucleotides are TGTGCCATCAGTGACCGACAGGGGAGGAACGAGCAGTACTTC.

This chain connects TRBV9 to TRBJ1-5; D perhaps matches TRBD1 (5 bases). There are 14 residues in the CDR3. The germline V gene has CDR1 SGDLS and CDR2 YYNGEE. Trimming stripped 0 bases from V and 4 bases from J, with 8 bases between. Written as DNA, the CDR3 is TGTGCCAGCAGCGTAGGAGGGGCGAATCAGCCCCAGCATTTT. Translating it yields CASSVGGANQPQHF.

This chain joins TRBV14 and TRBJ1-2; D possibly corresponds to TRBD1 (5 bases). CDR3 size: 16 residues. V shed 1 base and J shed 3 bases, with 15 bases lying between them. From germline, CDR1 is SGHDN and CDR2 FVKESK. DNA of the CDR3: TGTGCCAGCAGCCAAGCAGACTGGGAGGGGTACTATGGCTACACCTTC. This gives the protein CASSQADWEGYYGYTF.

The chain recombines TRBV25-1 with TRBJ2-7; D not resolved. The germline V gene encodes CDR1 MGHDK and CDR2 SYGVNS. The CDR3 contains 11 residues. V was clipped by 7 bases and J by 4 bases, with 8 bases between them. CDR3 amino acids: CASIDGYEQYF. The CDR3 DNA sequence: TGTGCCAGCATTGACGGGTACGAGCAGTACTTC.